The following is a TCR beta chain sequence with its context. What it binds is not known. The data were obtained in a study of cytomegalovirus exposure and HLA in healthy donors. Background on the study: The approximately 100 million unique TCR beta sequences, from around 200 million T cells, were found by an earlier analysis.

The primer mix had 60 Vbeta and 13 Jbeta primers. The table came from immunoSEQ multiplex PCR; TCRdb's copy has only in-frame clones and leaves some out. This table has about 130,000 clones, around 78% appearing once. Study results and caveats: Among CMV-associated TCR beta chains, most appeared HLA-restricted in a later analysis. Sequencing artifact likely explains a cluster of highly shared sequence variants. With high specificity and sensitivity, the classifier reportedly diagnosed cytomegalovirus status.

The clonotype was recovered from a female donor in good health and CMV-seropositive. The sample was PBMCs.

CDR3 bases: TGCGCCAGCAGCTTACGGACAGGCCGAGAGACCCAGTACTTC. Protein: CASSLRTGRETQYF. This chain links TRBV5-1 with TRBJ2-5; 7 nucleotides align to TRBD1. The J segment lost 4 bases and the V segment lost 2 bases, leaving 5 bases of the junction unmatched. The CDR3 spans 14 residues. Germline V gene sequence: CDR1 SGHRS, CDR2 YFSETQ.